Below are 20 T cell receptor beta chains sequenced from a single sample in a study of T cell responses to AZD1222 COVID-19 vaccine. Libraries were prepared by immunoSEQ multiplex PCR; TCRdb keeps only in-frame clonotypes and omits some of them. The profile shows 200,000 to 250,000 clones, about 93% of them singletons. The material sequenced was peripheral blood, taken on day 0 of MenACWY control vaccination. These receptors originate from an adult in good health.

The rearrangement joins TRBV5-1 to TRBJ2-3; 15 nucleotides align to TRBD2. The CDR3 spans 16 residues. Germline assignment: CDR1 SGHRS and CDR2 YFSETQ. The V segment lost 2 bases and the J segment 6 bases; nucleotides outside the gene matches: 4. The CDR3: CASSFGTSGGMDTQYF. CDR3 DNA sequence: TGCGCCAGCAGCTTCGGGACTAGCGGGGGGATGGATACGCAGTATTTT.

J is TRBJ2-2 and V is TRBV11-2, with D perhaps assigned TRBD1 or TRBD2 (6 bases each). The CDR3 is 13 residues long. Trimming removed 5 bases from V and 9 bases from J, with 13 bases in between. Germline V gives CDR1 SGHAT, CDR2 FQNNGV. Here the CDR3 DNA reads TGTGCCAGCAGCGGAGGGACAATCAGGGAGCTGTTTTTT. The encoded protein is CASSGGTIRELFF. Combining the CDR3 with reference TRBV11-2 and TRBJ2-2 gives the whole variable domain EAGVAQSPRYKIIEKRQSVAFWCNPISGHATLYWYQQILGQGPKLLIQFQNNGVVDDSQLPKDRFSAERLKGVDSTLKIQPAKLEDSAVYLCASSGGTIRELFFGEGSRLTVL.

Here the CDR3 DNA reads TGTGCCAGCAGCCCGGGACTAGCGGGGTCCTACAATGAGCAGTTCTTC. This encodes CASSPGLAGSYNEQFF. The chain joins TRBV7-3 to TRBJ2-1; 13 bases match TRBD2. The CDR3 totals 16 residues. The V and J ends lost 5 bases and 1 base, in that order; junction bases with no gene match: 2. The germline V gene encodes CDR1 SGHTA and CDR2 FQGTGA.

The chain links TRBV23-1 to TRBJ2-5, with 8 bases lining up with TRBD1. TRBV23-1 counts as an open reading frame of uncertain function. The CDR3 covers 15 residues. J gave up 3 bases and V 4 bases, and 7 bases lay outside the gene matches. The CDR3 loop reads CASSPPRTGKETQYF. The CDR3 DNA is TGCGCCAGCAGTCCTCCCCGGACAGGGAAAGAGACCCAGTACTTC.

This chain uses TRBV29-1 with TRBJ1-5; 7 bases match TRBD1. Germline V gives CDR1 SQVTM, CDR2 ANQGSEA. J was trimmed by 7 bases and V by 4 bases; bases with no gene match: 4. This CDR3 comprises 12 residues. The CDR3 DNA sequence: TGCAGCGTTGGACAGGGAAACCAGCCCCAGCATTTT. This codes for CSVGQGNQPQHF.

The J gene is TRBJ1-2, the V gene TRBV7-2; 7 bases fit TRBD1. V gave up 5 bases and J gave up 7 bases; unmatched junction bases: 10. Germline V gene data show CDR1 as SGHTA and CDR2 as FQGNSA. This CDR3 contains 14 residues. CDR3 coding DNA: TGTGCCAGCAGCAGCCGCTCACAGGGGTCTGGCTACACCTTC. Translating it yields CASSSRSQGSGYTF.

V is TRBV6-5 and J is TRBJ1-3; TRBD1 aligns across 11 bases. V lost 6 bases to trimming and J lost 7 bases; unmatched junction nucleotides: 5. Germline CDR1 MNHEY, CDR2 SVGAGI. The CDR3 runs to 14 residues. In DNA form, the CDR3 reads TGTGCCAGCAGAAGGGGGACAGGGGGTAACACCATATATTTT. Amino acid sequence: CASRRGTGGNTIYF.

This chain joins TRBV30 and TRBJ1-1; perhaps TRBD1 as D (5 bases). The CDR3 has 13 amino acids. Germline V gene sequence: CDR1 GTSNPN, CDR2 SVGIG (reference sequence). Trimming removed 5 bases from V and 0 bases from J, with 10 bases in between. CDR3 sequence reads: CAWGGAMNTEAFF. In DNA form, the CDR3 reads TGTGCCTGGGGTGGGGCTATGAACACTGAAGCTTTCTTT.

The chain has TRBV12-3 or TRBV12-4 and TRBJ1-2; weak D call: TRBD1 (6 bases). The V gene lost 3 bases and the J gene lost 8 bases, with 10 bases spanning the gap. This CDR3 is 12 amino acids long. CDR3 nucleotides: TGTGCCAGCAGTTTTACAGGGATCGGCTACACCTTC. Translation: CASSFTGIGYTF.

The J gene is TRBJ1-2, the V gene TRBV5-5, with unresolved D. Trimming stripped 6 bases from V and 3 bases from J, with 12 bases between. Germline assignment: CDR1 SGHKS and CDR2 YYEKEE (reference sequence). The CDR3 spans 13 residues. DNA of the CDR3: TGTGCCAGCACCCTGACGGGCGACTATGGCTACACCTTC. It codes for CASTLTGDYGYTF.

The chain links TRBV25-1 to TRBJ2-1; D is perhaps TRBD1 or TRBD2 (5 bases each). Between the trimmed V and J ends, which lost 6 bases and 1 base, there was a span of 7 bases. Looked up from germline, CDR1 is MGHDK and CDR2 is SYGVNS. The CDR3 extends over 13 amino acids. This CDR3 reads CASRGESYNEQFF. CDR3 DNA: TGTGCCAGCAGGGGGGAATCCTACAATGAGCAGTTCTTC.

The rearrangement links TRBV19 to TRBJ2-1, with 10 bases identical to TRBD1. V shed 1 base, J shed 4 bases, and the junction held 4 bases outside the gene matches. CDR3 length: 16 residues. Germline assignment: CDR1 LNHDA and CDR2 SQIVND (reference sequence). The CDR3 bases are TGTGCCAGTAGTATAGCCCCGGGACAGGGGTACAATGAGCAGTTCTTC. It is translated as CASSIAPGQGYNEQFF.

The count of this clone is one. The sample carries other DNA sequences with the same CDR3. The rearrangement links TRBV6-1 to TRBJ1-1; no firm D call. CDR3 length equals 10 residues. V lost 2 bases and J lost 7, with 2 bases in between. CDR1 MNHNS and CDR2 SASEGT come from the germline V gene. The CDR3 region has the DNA TGTGCCAGCAGTGAACGTGAAGCTTTCTTT. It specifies CASSEREAFF.

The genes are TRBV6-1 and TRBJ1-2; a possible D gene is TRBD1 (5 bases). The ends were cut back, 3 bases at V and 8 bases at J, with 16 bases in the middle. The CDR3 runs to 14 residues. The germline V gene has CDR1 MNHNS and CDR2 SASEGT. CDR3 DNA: TGTGCCAGCAGTGAGATCCGCGCTCGGGGCGGCTACACCTTC. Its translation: CASSEIRARGGYTF.

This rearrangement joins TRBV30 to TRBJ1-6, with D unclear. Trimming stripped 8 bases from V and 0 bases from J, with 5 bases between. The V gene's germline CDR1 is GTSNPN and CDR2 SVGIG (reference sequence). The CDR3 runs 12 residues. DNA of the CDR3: TGTGCCCTTAACTCCTATAATTCACCCCTCCACTTT. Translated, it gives CALNSYNSPLHF.

The CDR3 loop is CASSLPGSLRYGYTF. DNA for the CDR3: TGTGCCAGCAGCCTCCCGGGGTCCCTTAGGTATGGCTACACCTTC. This chain joins TRBV5-4 and TRBJ1-2; D unclear. CDR3 length: 15 amino acids. The ends were cut back, 4 bases at V and 5 bases at J, with 18 bases in the middle. Germline CDR1 SGHNT, CDR2 YYREEE (reference sequence).

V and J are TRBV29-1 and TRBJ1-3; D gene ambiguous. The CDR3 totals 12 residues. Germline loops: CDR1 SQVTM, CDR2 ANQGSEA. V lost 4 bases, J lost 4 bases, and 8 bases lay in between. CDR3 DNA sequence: TGCAGCGTTGGGACGTTGGGAAACACCATATATTTT. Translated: CSVGTLGNTIYF.

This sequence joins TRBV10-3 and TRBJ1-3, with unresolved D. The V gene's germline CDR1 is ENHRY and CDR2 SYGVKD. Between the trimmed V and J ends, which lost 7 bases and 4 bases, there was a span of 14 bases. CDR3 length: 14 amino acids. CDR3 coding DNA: TGTGCCATCACCGAAGATCTGGCCGGAAACACCATATATTTT. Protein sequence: CAITEDLAGNTIYF.

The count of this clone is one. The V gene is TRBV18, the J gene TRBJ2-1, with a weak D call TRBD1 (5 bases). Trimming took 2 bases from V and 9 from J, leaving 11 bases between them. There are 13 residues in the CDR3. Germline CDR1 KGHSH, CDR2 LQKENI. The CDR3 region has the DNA TGTGCCAGCTCACCAAAAGGGGCGAGTGAGCAGTTCTTC. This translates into CASSPKGASEQFF.

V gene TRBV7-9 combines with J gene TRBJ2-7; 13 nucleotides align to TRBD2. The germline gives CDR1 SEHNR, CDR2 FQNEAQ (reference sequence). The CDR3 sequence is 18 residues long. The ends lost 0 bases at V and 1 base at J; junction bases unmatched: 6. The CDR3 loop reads CASSLAGTSGVRSYEQYF. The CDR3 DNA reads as TGTGCCAGCAGCTTAGCCGGGACTAGCGGGGTTAGGTCCTACGAGCAGTACTTC.